The clone carrying this T cell receptor (beta chain) has only a few counts. What it binds is unknown. This CDR3 spans 14 amino acids. J was trimmed by 2 bases and V by 6 bases; bases with no gene match: 3. CDR1 and CDR2 (germline): MNHEY, SVGEGT. A single record per CDR3 protein comes from TCRdb applying MiXCR to the reads. Of fewer than 55,000 distinct CDR3 sequences in the sample, roughly a fifth are singletons; the top ten hold roughly 77%. These data originate in a study of T cell repertoires in cytomegalovirus infection. General study findings and limits: What dominated the ex vivo response were HLA-C-restricted CMV-specific TCR beta clonotypes.

The source of this sequence is a human donor in good health (CMV status not recorded). Some clones in this sample may be carry-over from other donors' samples. The chain uses TRBV6-2 or TRBV6-3 and TRBJ1-5, with 8 bases aligning to TRBD1. The specimen comprised CD8+ T cells from cultured PBMCs, sampled from culture after CMV antigen stimulation. In DNA form, the CDR3 reads TGTGCCAGCAGGACGGGACAGGGCAATCAGCCCCAGCATTTT. Translating it yields CASRTGQGNQPQHF.